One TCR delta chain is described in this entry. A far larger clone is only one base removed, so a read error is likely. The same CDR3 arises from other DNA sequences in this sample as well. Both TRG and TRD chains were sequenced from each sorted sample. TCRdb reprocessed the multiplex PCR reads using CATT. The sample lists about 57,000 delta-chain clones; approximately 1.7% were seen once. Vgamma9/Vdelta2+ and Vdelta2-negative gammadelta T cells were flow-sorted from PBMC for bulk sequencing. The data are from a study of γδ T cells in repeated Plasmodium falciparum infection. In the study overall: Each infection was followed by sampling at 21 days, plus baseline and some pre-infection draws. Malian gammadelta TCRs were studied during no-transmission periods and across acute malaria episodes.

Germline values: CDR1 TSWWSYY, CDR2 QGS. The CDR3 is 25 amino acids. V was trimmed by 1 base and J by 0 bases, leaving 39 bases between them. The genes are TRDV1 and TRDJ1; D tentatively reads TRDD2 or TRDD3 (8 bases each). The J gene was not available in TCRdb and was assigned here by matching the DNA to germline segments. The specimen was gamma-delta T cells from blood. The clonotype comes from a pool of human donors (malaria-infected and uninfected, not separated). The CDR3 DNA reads TGTGCTCTTGGGGAACCAACCTTCCTAATCTCTTTTAACGATGGGGGATTCCGGTACACCGATAAACTCATCTTT. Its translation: CALGEPTFLISFNDGGFRYTDKLIF.